The 26 T cell receptor beta chains reported below all come from one sample, sequenced in a study of OX40 agonist ivuxolimab in advanced cancers. Measured with immunoSEQ multiplex PCR; TCRdb has only the in-frame clones, and not every one. The table records roughly 75,000 clones, 80% to 90% of them present only once. The sample consisted of CD4+ or CD8+ T cells sorted from blood, taken in a trial of the OX40 agonist ivuxolimab. These receptors were collected from an adult with an advanced solid tumor such as melanoma, head and neck, liver or kidney cancer.

The rearrangement links TRBV10-2 to TRBJ2-1; 12 bases map to TRBD2. V was clipped by 6 bases and J by 10 bases; unmatched bases: 10. CDR3 length: 15 residues. Germline CDR1 WSHSY, CDR2 SAAADI. This CDR3 is CASRSRLAGGQEQFF. The CDR3 region has the DNA TGCGCCAGCAGATCCCGCCTAGCGGGAGGGCAGGAGCAGTTCTTC.

V usage is TRBV10-1 and J usage is TRBJ2-5; 12 bases match TRBD2. CDR1 and CDR2 (germline): WNHNN, SYGVQD (reference sequence). V was pared by 8 bases and J by 5 bases, with 6 bases of the junction left unmatched. The CDR3 has 14 amino acids. The CDR3 sequence is CASGDGTSGETQYF. The CDR3 region has the DNA TGCGCCAGCGGGGATGGGACTAGCGGGGAGACCCAGTACTTC.

This clone was observed a few times. Other nucleotide sequences from this sample produce the same CDR3. The V gene is TRBV29-1, the J gene TRBJ2-3; no clear D. Germline lookup yields CDR1 SQVTM and CDR2 ANQGSEA. V was pared by 4 bases and J by 2 bases, with 7 bases between. The CDR3 is 12 amino acids. The CDR3 DNA follows: TGCAGCGTTGTCGAGTACACAGATACGCAGTATTTT. Translating it yields CSVVEYTDTQYF.

This clone has just a few counts. This CDR3 reads CASSPGDGANVLTF. The CDR3 region has the DNA TGTGCCAGCTCACCGGGGGACGGGGCCAACGTCCTGACTTTC. The V and J genes are TRBV18 and TRBJ2-6, with D possibly being TRBD1 or TRBD2 (5 bases each). The CDR3 has 14 residues. With 3 bases removed from V and 4 bases from J, the gap between germline ends came to 7 bases. In germline, CDR1 is KGHSH, CDR2 LQKENI.

The chain links TRBV28 to TRBJ1-6; weak D call: TRBD1 (5 bases). Trimming stripped 5 bases from V and 1 base from J, with 9 bases between. CDR1 is MDHEN and CDR2 is SYDVKM in the germline V gene. The CDR3 runs 15 residues. This CDR3 reads CASSGGVSYNSPLHF. CDR3 DNA sequence: TGTGCCAGCAGTGGGGGGGTTTCCTATAATTCACCCCTCCACTTT.

The V and J genes are TRBV5-8 and TRBJ2-5, with 8 bases that match TRBD2. The ends lost 5 bases at V and 0 bases at J; junction bases unmatched: 15. CDR1 and CDR2 (germline): SGHTS, YDEGEE. This CDR3 is 18 amino acids long. The CDR3 nucleotides read TGTGCCAGCAGGGCCGCCACTGGTAGCGGGACATACCAAGAGACCCAGTACTTC. Protein sequence: CASRAATGSGTYQETQYF.

V gene TRBV7-9 combines with J gene TRBJ2-1; the D is unclear. Germline values: CDR1 SEHNR, CDR2 FQNEAQ (reference sequence). V lost 3 bases and J lost 5, with 8 bases in between. This CDR3 contains 13 residues. The CDR3 DNA follows: TGTGCCAGCAGCTTCTACAGCAACAATGAGCAGTTCTTC. Translating gives CASSFYSNNEQFF.

This sequence joins TRBV28 and TRBJ1-6, with 9 bases lining up with TRBD1. With 8 bases clipped from V and 8 bases from J, the junction kept 10 bases outside the gene matches. The CDR3 consists of 15 residues. CDR1 and CDR2 from the germline V gene are MDHEN and SYDVKM. The CDR3 reads CASLSTGQGYSPLHF. The CDR3 nucleotides are TGTGCCAGCTTATCTACGGGACAGGGTTATTCACCCCTCCACTTT.

This clone was observed a handful of times. CDR3 sequence (DNA): TGTGCCAGCAGCCCACTAGGGTCCAACAATGAGCAGTTCTTC. It translates to CASSPLGSNNEQFF. The rearrangement joins TRBV7-8 to TRBJ2-1, with D possibly matching TRBD2 (5 bases). In germline, CDR1 is SGHVS, CDR2 FQNEAQ. The V end was cut by 5 bases, the J end by 5 bases, with 13 bases between. This CDR3 has 14 residues.

This sequence joins TRBV6-1 and TRBJ2-5; D might be TRBD2 (5 bases). Germline loops: CDR1 MNHNS, CDR2 SASEGT. Trimming shortened V by 8 bases and J by 2 bases, and 12 bases separated the two germline ends. The CDR3 length is 13 residues. In DNA, the CDR3 is TGTGCCAGCCTCTTAAGCGGTCAAGAGACCCAGTACTTC. It encodes CASLLSGQETQYF.

This sequence joins TRBV7-9 and TRBJ2-5; 7 bases agree with TRBD2. V lost 3 bases to trimming and J lost 4 bases; unmatched junction nucleotides: 5. The CDR3 has 14 residues. Germline V gene sequence: CDR1 SEHNR, CDR2 FQNEAQ (reference sequence). The CDR3 DNA follows: TGTGCCAGCAGCTTCATGACTAGCCGAGAGACCCAGTACTTC. Encoded protein: CASSFMTSRETQYF.

This clone was counted between two and nine times. The gene calls are TRBV7-2 and TRBJ2-1; D uncertain. Germline CDR1 and CDR2: SGHTA and FQGNSA. This CDR3 has 16 residues. Deletions cut 1 base from V and 5 bases from J, with 15 bases between. The CDR3 DNA follows: TGTGCCAGCAGCTTAGAGCCCCCTACCATTAACAATGAGCAGTTCTTC. Translated: CASSLEPPTINNEQFF.

V gene TRBV19 combines with J gene TRBJ2-2; D remains ambiguous. Trimming stripped 5 bases from V and 1 base from J, with 8 bases between. The CDR3 is made up of 14 amino acids. Germline CDR1 LNHDA, CDR2 SQIVND (reference sequence). The CDR3 sequence: CASSRPENTGELFF. The DNA for the CDR3 is TGTGCCAGTAGTCGACCGGAGAACACCGGGGAGCTGTTTTTT.

The chain employs TRBV6-1 and TRBJ2-7, with D maybe TRBD1 (6 bases). Trimming removed 3 bases from V and 6 bases from J, with 15 bases in between. Germline assignment: CDR1 MNHNS and CDR2 SASEGT. The CDR3 totals 14 residues. The CDR3 protein is CASSEAGGTAEQYF. CDR3 nucleotides: TGTGCCAGCAGTGAGGCTGGGGGCACCGCCGAGCAGTACTTC.

The V gene is TRBV7-3, the J gene TRBJ2-7, with TRBD1 matching over 7 bases. Germline V gene sequence: CDR1 SGHTA, CDR2 FQGTGA. V lost 2 bases, J lost 6 bases, and 4 bases stayed unmatched. The CDR3 loop spans 13 amino acids. The CDR3 here is CASSLDREGEQYF. CDR3 DNA sequence: TGTGCCAGCAGCTTAGACAGGGAAGGCGAGCAGTACTTC.

This clone was seen just once. The CDR3 loop is CASSAPGQRNTEAFF. CDR3 DNA: TGTGCCAGCAGTGCTCCGGGACAGCGGAACACTGAAGCTTTCTTT. The chain links TRBV2 to TRBJ1-1, with 7 bases fitting TRBD1. Germline-derived CDR1 and CDR2 are SNHLY and FYNNEI. The CDR3 has 15 residues. V was clipped by 4 bases and J by 1 base; unmatched bases: 6. Looking up the rest from reference TRBV2 and TRBJ1-1 gives the full variable domain: EPEVTQTPSHQVTQMGQEVILRCVPISNHLYFYWYRQILGQKVEFLVSFYNNEISEKSEIFDDQFSVERPDGSNFTLKIRSTKLEDSAMYFCASSAPGQRNTEAFFGQGTRLTVV.

The chain links TRBV5-6 to TRBJ2-3; 10 nucleotides line up with TRBD2. V lost 1 base and J lost 2; bases outside the gene matches: 13. The CDR3 totals 19 residues. CDR1 is SGHDT, CDR2 YYEEEE, per germline. The CDR3 coding sequence is TGTGCCAGCAGCTTGTTCCATTCTAGCGGGAGACAGAACACAGATACGCAGTATTTT. This translates into CASSLFHSSGRQNTDTQYF.

The chain uses TRBV2 and TRBJ2-7; TRBD2 matches 8 bases. Trimming cost V 6 bases and J 7 bases; bases outside gene matches: 17. CDR1 is SNHLY and CDR2 is FYNNEI in the germline V gene. There are 16 residues in the CDR3. CDR3 sequence reads: CASSALGLAQRTEQYF. CDR3 DNA: TGTGCCAGCAGCGCACTCGGACTAGCTCAAAGGACTGAGCAGTACTTC. The full variable domain, rest sourced from reference TRBV2 and TRBJ2-7, is EPEVTQTPSHQVTQMGQEVILRCVPISNHLYFYWYRQILGQKVEFLVSFYNNEISEKSEIFDDQFSVERPDGSNFTLKIRSTKLEDSAMYFCASSALGLAQRTEQYFGPGTRLTVT.

V and J are TRBV7-6 and TRBJ2-1; 8 positions agree with TRBD1. V was pared by 5 bases and J by 0 bases, with 9 bases of the junction left unmatched. CDR1 and CDR2 (germline): SGHVS, FNYEAQ. The length of the CDR3 is 17 residues. CDR3 amino acids: CASSTSGGDNSYNEQFF. The CDR3 DNA follows: TGTGCCAGCAGCACCTCAGGGGGCGACAACTCCTACAATGAGCAGTTCTTC.

V and J are TRBV6-4 and TRBJ1-3, with D perhaps matching TRBD1 (5 bases). In germline, CDR1 is MRHNA, CDR2 SNTAGT. There are 15 residues in the CDR3. Trimming removed 4 bases from V and 3 bases from J, with 13 bases in between. CDR3 in DNA: TGTGCCAGCAGTGCGGCCGGAACAGGTGGAAACACCATATATTTT. Residues: CASSAAGTGGNTIYF.

J is TRBJ1-4 and V is TRBV5-1, with 10 bases aligning to TRBD1. V trimming: 2 bases; J trimming: 0 bases; junction bases outside the gene matches: 4. The CDR3 sequence is 17 residues long. The germline gives CDR1 SGHRS, CDR2 YFSETQ. CDR3 sequence reads: CASSFGDRGATNEKLFF. The CDR3 nucleotides read TGCGCCAGCAGCTTTGGGGACAGGGGAGCAACTAATGAAAAACTGTTTTTT.

The rearrangement links TRBV4-1 to TRBJ2-3; D is uncertain. CDR1 MGHRA and CDR2 YSYEKL come from the germline V gene. This CDR3 spans 15 amino acids. V lost 1 base and J lost 4, with 12 bases in between. The CDR3 coding sequence is TGCGCCAGCAGCCAAGGACCGGGCCTGGCAGATACGCAGTATTTT. This gives the protein CASSQGPGLADTQYF.

The rearrangement joins TRBV7-6 to TRBJ2-3; 11 bases agree with TRBD2. The germline V gene has CDR1 SGHVS and CDR2 FNYEAQ. J was trimmed by 5 bases and V by 5 bases; bases with no gene match: 3. The CDR3 extends over 14 amino acids. The CDR3 region has the DNA TGTGCCAGCAGCCTGGGACTAGCGGAAGATACGCAGTATTTT. Translation: CASSLGLAEDTQYF.

The V and J genes are TRBV13 and TRBJ1-1, with D maybe TRBD1 (5 bases). There are 17 residues in the CDR3. V lost 1 base to trimming and J lost 0 bases, with 15 bases between them. Germline lookup yields CDR1 PRHDT and CDR2 FYEKMQ (reference sequence). This chain's CDR3 is CASSLVAGRAMNTEAFF. The CDR3 DNA reads as TGTGCCAGCAGCTTAGTGGCAGGGAGGGCTATGAACACTGAAGCTTTCTTT.

The J gene is TRBJ1-5, the V gene TRBV2; 11 nucleotides align to TRBD1. Germline CDR1 is SNHLY and CDR2 is FYNNEI. The CDR3 is made up of 16 amino acids. The V and J ends lost 6 bases and 3 bases, in that order; junction bases with no gene match: 7. The CDR3 region has the DNA TGTGCCAGCAGGGCCGGGACAGGGGGTCTCAATCAGCCCCAGCATTTT. This gives the protein CASRAGTGGLNQPQHF.

The rearrangement joins TRBV6-6 to TRBJ2-5; 10 bases fit TRBD2. The DNA matches TRBJ2-7 better at its end, which makes the J call doubtful. The germline gives CDR1 MNHNY, CDR2 SVGAGI (reference sequence). The CDR3 loop spans 15 amino acids. DNA of the CDR3: TGTGCCAGCAGTTACGGGACTAGCGTTTCCTACGAGCAGTACTTC. As protein: CASSYGTSVSYEQYF.